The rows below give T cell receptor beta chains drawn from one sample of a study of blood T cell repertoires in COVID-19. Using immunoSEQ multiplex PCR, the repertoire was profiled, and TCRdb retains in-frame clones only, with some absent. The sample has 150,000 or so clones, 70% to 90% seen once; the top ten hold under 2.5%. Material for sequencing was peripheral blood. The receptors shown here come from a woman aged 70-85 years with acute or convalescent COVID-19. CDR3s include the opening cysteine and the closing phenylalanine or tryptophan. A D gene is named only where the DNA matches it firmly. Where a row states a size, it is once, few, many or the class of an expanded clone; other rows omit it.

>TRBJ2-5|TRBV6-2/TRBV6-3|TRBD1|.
TGTGCCAGCAGTTACAAGACTATTCCGGGACAGGGCCTCCAAGAGACCCAGTACTTC
CASSYKTIPGQGLQETQYF
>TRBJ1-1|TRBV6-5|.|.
TGTGCCAGCGTGACGGAGGGGACTGAAGCTTTCTTT
CASVTEGTEAFF
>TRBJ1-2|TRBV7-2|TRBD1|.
TGTGCCAGCAGCCTCCGGACAGGGGGCCTTAATGGCTACACCTTC
CASSLRTGGLNGYTF
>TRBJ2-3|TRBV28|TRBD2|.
TGTGCCAGCAGTGACGCGGGGGGGACGGGAGATACGCAGTATTTT
CASSDAGGTGDTQYF
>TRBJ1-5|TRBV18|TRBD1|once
TGTGCCAGCTCACCCGACAGGGGGACCAATCAGCCCCAGCATTTT
CASSPDRGTNQPQHF
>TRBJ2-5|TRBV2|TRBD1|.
TGTGCCAGCAGCCTTTTGGAAATGACAGGGTATACGGAGACCCAGTACTTC
CASSLLEMTGYTETQYF
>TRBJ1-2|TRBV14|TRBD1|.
TGTGCCAGCAGCCCCCAAGGCCAGGGGGCCAACTATGGCTACACCTTC
CASSPQGQGANYGYTF
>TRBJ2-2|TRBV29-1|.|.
TGCAGCGTTCGTATTTTCGACACCGGGGAGCTGTTTTTT
CSVRIFDTGELFF
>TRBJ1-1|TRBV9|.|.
TGTGCCAGCAGCGTAGGAACTGGGCGTATGAACACTGAAGCTTTCTTT
CASSVGTGRMNTEAFF
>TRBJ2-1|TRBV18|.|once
TGTGCCAGCTCACCAAGGAGGGAGGTGTGGGACAATGAGCAGTTCTTC
CASSPRREVWDNEQFF
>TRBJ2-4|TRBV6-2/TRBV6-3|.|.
TGTGCCAGCAGCCAACAGACAGGCCCCAGGATTCCAAACATTCAGTACTTC
CASSQQTGPRIPNIQYF
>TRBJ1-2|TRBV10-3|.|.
TGTGCCACCGAGCTTCGGGGGGACTATGGCTACACCTTC
CATELRGDYGYTF
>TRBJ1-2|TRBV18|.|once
TGTGCCAGCTCACCAGGGGCAGCCTCCTTGGGCTATGGCTACACCTTC
CASSPGAASLGYGYTF
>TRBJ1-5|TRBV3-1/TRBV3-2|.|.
TGTGCCAGCAGCCTGGCGGGTCAGCCCCAGCATTTT
CASSLAGQPQHF
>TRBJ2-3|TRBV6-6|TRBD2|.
TGTGCCAGTTCTCGGGGGGGGAGCACAGATACGCAGTATTTT
CASSRGGSTDTQYF
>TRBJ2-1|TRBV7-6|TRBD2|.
TGTGCCAGCAGCCGGGGTTCGCTAGCGGGGAACAATGAGCAGTTCTTC
CASSRGSLAGNNEQFF
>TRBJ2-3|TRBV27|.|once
TGTGCCAGCCGTGACTGGCACACAGATACGCAGTATTTT
CASRDWHTDTQYF
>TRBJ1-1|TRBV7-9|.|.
TGTGCCAGCAGCCTCAGCCCCACAGGGTGGGACACTGAAGCTTTCTTT
CASSLSPTGWDTEAFF
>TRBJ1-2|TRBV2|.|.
TGTGCCAGCAGTGAGCTACAGGATATCTATGGCTACACCTTC
CASSELQDIYGYTF
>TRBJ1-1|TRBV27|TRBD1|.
TGTGCCAGCAGTACAACTACAGGGGGAATGAACACTGAAGCTTTCTTT
CASSTTTGGMNTEAFF
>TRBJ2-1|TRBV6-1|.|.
TGTGCCAGCAGTGATCTGGGGGGATCCTACAATGAGCAGTTCTTC
CASSDLGGSYNEQFF
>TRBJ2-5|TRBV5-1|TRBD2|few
TGCGCCAGCAGAGCGGGGGGCCAAGAGACCCAGTACTTC
CASRAGGQETQYF
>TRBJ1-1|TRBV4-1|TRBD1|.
TGCGCCAGCAGCCCCCTTGGGTGGACAGGGGAAGGGAACACTGAAGCTTTCTTT
CASSPLGWTGEGNTEAFF
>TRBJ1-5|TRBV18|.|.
TGTGCCAGCTCACACGGGAATAGCAATCAGCCCCAGCATTTT
CASSHGNSNQPQHF
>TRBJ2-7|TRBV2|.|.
TGTGCCAGCAGGGACGGGAAACGGACCTACGAGCAGTACTTC
CASRDGKRTYEQYF
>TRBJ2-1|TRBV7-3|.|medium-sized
TGTGCCAGCAGCCCGCCGAGTCACAATGAGCAGTTCTTC
CASSPPSHNEQFF
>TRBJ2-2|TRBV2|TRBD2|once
TGTGCCAGCAGTGAGGGACTAGCGGGAACCGGGGAGCTGTTTTTT
CASSEGLAGTGELFF
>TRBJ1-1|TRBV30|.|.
TGTGCCTGGATTAAATCAGGGGCTAGCACTGAAGCTTTCTTT
CAWIKSGASTEAFF
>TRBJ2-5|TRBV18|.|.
TGTGCCAGCTCACTACGGGACAACCAAGAGACCCAGTACTTC
CASSLRDNQETQYF
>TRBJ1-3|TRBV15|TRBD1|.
TGTGCCACCAGCAGAGATCTACAGGGGCTCGGCATATATTTT
CATSRDLQGLGIYF
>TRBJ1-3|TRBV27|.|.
TGTGCCAGCAGCCTGACAGGCCTGAGGACTGGAAACACCATATATTTT
CASSLTGLRTGNTIYF
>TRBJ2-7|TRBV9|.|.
TGTGCCAGCAGCGGGAGGGAGACAGGGAGATTTAACGAGCAGTACTTC
CASSGRETGRFNEQYF
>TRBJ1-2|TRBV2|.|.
TGTGCCAGCAGTGAACAGGGAAATGGCGGCTACACCTTC
CASSEQGNGGYTF
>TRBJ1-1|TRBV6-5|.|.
TGTGCCACCCTAGGCAACACACGAGGTAACACTGAAGCTTTCTTT
CATLGNTRGNTEAFF
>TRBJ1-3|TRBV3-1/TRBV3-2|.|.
TGTGCCAGCAGCCAAGAGAGCTCTGGAAACACCATATATTTT
CASSQESSGNTIYF
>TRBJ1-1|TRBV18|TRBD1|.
TGTGCCAGCTCATCTATGCAGGGGGCCCGGGGGACTGAAGCTTTCTTT
CASSSMQGARGTEAFF
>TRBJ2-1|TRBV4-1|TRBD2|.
TGCGCCAGCAGCCAGGGGACTAGCGCCGCCTACAATGAGCAGTTCTTC
CASSQGTSAAYNEQFF
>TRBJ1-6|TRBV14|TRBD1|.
TGTGCCAGCAGCCCCCGGACAGGGTATAATTCACCCCTCCACTTT
CASSPRTGYNSPLHF
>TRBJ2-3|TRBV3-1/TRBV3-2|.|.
TGTGCCAGCAGCTACGGTGGCCCGGAGAGAGATACGCAGTATTTT
CASSYGGPERDTQYF
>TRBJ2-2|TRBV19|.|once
TGTGCCAGTAGTATAGATCACGGGGTCTTCGGGGAGCTGTTTTTT
CASSIDHGVFGELFF